This T cell receptor (beta chain) appears in the sequencing data of a study of prognosis after radiotherapy for stage I lung cancer. This clonotype was counted ten times or more. Germline CDR1 reads WSHSY; CDR2 reads SAAADI. V dropped 6 bases and J dropped 6; count of bases not matched to a gene: 3. The length of the CDR3 is 13 residues. Genomic DNA provided the template from which TCR beta CDR3 was amplified by two-round multiplex PCR. First-round PCR used primers specific to each TRBV and TRBJ gene. MiXCR, applied by TCRdb to the multiplex PCR reads, yields one record per CDR3 protein. The profile shows about 15,000 distinct CDR3 sequences, over 15% of them singletons.

The chain combines TRBV10-2 with TRBJ2-3; 10 positions match TRBD2. The sequences come from PBMCs, collected before or after stereotactic body radiation therapy (not recorded which). The TCR originated in a donor over 45 with non-small cell lung cancer. CDR3 sequence reads: CASRGGLADTQYF. The CDR3 DNA reads as TGCGCCAGCAGGGGGGGACTAGCGGATACGCAGTATTTT.